The present T cell receptor (beta chain) was sequenced within a study of blood T cell repertoires in COVID-19. Study context: Samples came from the United States, Italy and Spain, spanning acute and convalescent COVID-19.

Sequencing was performed with immunoSEQ multiplex PCR; in TCRdb, only in-frame clones are kept and a portion is missing. The sample lists approximately 210,000 clones, approximately 86% occurring once. Germline CDR1 is MNHEY and CDR2 is SMNVEV (reference sequence). V shed 5 bases and J shed 1 base, with 15 bases lying between them. This CDR3 is built from 15 residues. This receptor was obtained from a man aged 18 to 29 with active or convalescent COVID-19. The chain has TRBV27 and TRBJ2-7; D not resolved. Specimen: peripheral blood. Here the CDR3 reads CASSRDPTGSYEQYF. The CDR3 bases are TGTGCCAGCAGTCGCGACCCGACCGGGTCCTACGAGCAGTACTTC.